The 30 T cell receptor beta chains below all came from one sample that was sequenced in a study of cytomegalovirus exposure and HLA in healthy donors. The PCR contained 60 Vbeta and 13 Jbeta primers. Libraries were prepared by immunoSEQ multiplex PCR; TCRdb keeps only in-frame clonotypes and omits some of them. The sample has about 130,000 clones, roughly 85% seen once. The sequencing input was PBMCs. The source is a boy between 10 and 17 years old in good health and CMV-seronegative.

J is TRBJ2-2 and V is TRBV7-3; D unclear. The CDR3 has 12 amino acids. The V and J ends lost 7 bases and 5 bases respectively, with 8 bases between them. From germline, CDR1 is SGHTA and CDR2 FQGTGA. The CDR3, as DNA: TGTGCCAGCACAGGCGTAACCGGGGAGCTGTTTTTT. As protein: CASTGVTGELFF.

This clone showed up just a few times. The rearrangement uses TRBV5-1 and TRBJ2-1; 14 bases line up with TRBD2. The V gene end was trimmed by 0 bases and the J gene end by 13 bases; junction bases not matched to a gene: 3. Germline CDR1 reads SGHRS; CDR2 reads YFSETQ. CDR3 size: 14 residues. The CDR3 spells CASSLGGTSGSQFF. DNA of the CDR3: TGCGCCAGCAGCTTGGGAGGGACTAGCGGGAGTCAGTTCTTC. Complete variable domain (other parts from reference TRBV5-1 and TRBJ2-1): KAGVTQTPRYLIKTRGQQVTLSCSPISGHRSVSWYQQTPGQGLQFLFEYFSETQRNKGNFPGRFSGRQFSNSRSEMNVSTLELGDSALYLCASSLGGTSGSQFFGPGTRLTVL.

V usage is TRBV19 and J usage is TRBJ1-5; TRBD1 is a possible D gene (5 bases). V was trimmed by 3 bases and J by 4 bases, leaving 16 bases between them. The CDR3 totals 16 residues. The germline CDR1 and CDR2 sequences are LNHDA and SQIVND (reference sequence). The CDR3, as DNA: TGTGCCAGTAGTATGGGCGGACATAGGGCTAATCAGCCCCAGCATTTT. Encoded protein: CASSMGGHRANQPQHF.

The V gene is TRBV6-6, the J gene TRBJ2-7, with TRBD2 matching over 7 bases. The CDR3 covers 14 residues. The V gene's germline CDR1 is MNHNY and CDR2 SVGAGI (reference sequence). Unmatched junction bases numbered 6, after V lost 5 bases and J lost 2 bases. CDR3 sequence: CASSPSGSAYEQYF. The CDR3 region has the DNA TGTGCCAGCAGTCCTAGCGGATCGGCCTACGAGCAGTACTTC.

This chain links TRBV6-1 with TRBJ2-2, with 7 bases identical to TRBD2. Germline assignment: CDR1 MNHNS and CDR2 SASEGT. The CDR3 contains 16 residues. The V gene end was trimmed by 2 bases and the J gene end by 5 bases; junction bases not matched to a gene: 8. The CDR3 sequence is CASSELALASTGELFF. The CDR3, as DNA: TGTGCCAGCAGTGAACTGGCACTAGCGTCGACCGGGGAGCTGTTTTTT.

V is TRBV5-1 and J is TRBJ2-3; D ambiguous. Germline V gene lookup returns CDR1 SGHRS and CDR2 YFSETQ. Deletions cut 0 bases from V and 5 bases from J, with 13 bases between. This CDR3 has 15 amino acids. CDR3 sequence reads: CASSLEVARVDTQYF. The CDR3 DNA sequence: TGCGCCAGCAGCTTGGAGGTAGCCCGGGTAGATACGCAGTATTTT.

V and J are TRBV7-9 and TRBJ2-7; TRBD1 matches 8 bases. V was pared by 5 bases and J by 5 bases, with 5 bases of the junction left unmatched. The CDR3 loop spans 13 amino acids. CDR1 is SEHNR, CDR2 FQNEAQ, per germline (reference sequence). The DNA of the CDR3 is TGTGCCAGCAGCCCTCAGGGGGCCAACGAGCAGTACTTC. Its translation: CASSPQGANEQYF.

The chain couples TRBV2 to TRBJ1-1; possible D gene TRBD1, 5 bases. Germline CDR1 is SNHLY and CDR2 is FYNNEI. The ends were cut back, 3 bases at V and 6 bases at J, with 8 bases in the middle. CDR3 size: 12 residues. In DNA form, the CDR3 reads TGTGCCAGCAGTGACAGGGCCGCTGAAGCTTTCTTT. Translation gives CASSDRAAEAFF. Complete variable domain (other parts from reference TRBV2 and TRBJ1-1): EPEVTQTPSHQVTQMGQEVILRCVPISNHLYFYWYRQILGQKVEFLVSFYNNEISEKSEIFDDQFSVERPDGSNFTLKIRSTKLEDSAMYFCASSDRAAEAFFGQGTRLTVV.

The V and J genes are TRBV6-5 and TRBJ2-3; 9 bases fit TRBD1. The length of the CDR3 is 15 residues. Trimming cost V 6 bases and J 6 bases; bases outside gene matches: 10. Germline CDR1 reads MNHEY; CDR2 reads SVGAGI. The DNA of the CDR3 is TGTGCCAGCAGCCGTCCCGGGACAGGGTTTGATACGCAGTATTTT. Translating gives CASSRPGTGFDTQYF.

The rearrangement uses TRBV7-8 and TRBJ2-3; 9 positions agree with TRBD2. The germline gives CDR1 SGHVS, CDR2 FQNEAQ. This CDR3 spans 14 amino acids. V lost 5 bases and J lost 8; bases outside the gene matches: 8. Here the CDR3 DNA reads TGTGCCAGCAGCCCACGTGCGGGAGGGCCTACGCAGTATTTT. Protein product: CASSPRAGGPTQYF. Full variable domain (remainder filled in from reference TRBV7-8 and TRBJ2-3): GAGVSQSPRYKVAKRGQDVALRCDPISGHVSLFWYQQALGQGPEFLTYFQNEAQLDKSGLPSDRFFAERPEGSVSTLKIQRTQQEDSAVYLCASSPRAGGPTQYFGPGTRLTVL.

The CDR3 loop is CASSTGTSNEKLFF. The CDR3 coding sequence is TGTGCCAGCAGCACCGGGACATCTAATGAAAAACTGTTTTTT. The chain recombines TRBV13 with TRBJ1-4; a weak D match, TRBD1 (6 bases). CDR3 length: 14 residues. The germline V and J ends were trimmed by 5 bases and 3 bases, with 10 bases remaining between them. Germline loops: CDR1 PRHDT, CDR2 FYEKMQ (reference sequence).

The chain links TRBV6-6 to TRBJ2-7, with D possibly TRBD1 on 5 matching bases. CDR3 length: 16 residues. In germline, CDR1 is MNHNY, CDR2 SVGAGI (reference sequence). Between the trimmed V and J ends, which lost 6 bases and 3 bases, there was a span of 21 bases. CDR3 sequence (DNA): TGTGCCAGCAGGTCCTCGGACAAGGGTGGATACTACGAGCAGTACTTC. It specifies CASRSSDKGGYYEQYF.

This chain connects TRBV20-1 to TRBJ1-1; D is undetermined. Germline values: CDR1 DFQATT, CDR2 SNEGSKA (reference sequence). Trimming cost V 2 bases and J 8 bases, with 9 bases left between them. The CDR3 loop spans 11 amino acids. CDR3 region: CSARPAVEAFF. The CDR3 coding sequence is TGCAGTGCTAGACCCGCGGTCGAAGCTTTCTTT.

This chain links TRBV25-1 with TRBJ2-7, with D perhaps TRBD1 (5 bases). From germline, CDR1 is MGHDK and CDR2 SYGVNS. V shed 3 bases and J shed 1 base, with 7 bases lying between them. The CDR3 covers 13 residues. The chain's CDR3 is CASSDQGSYEQYF. The DNA for the CDR3 is TGTGCCAGCAGTGATCAGGGATCCTACGAGCAGTACTTC.

This sequence joins TRBV4-2 and TRBJ2-7; D possibly corresponds to TRBD2 (7 bases). Germline CDR1 is LGHNA and CDR2 is YNFKEQ. The CDR3 is 17 residues long. V lost 2 bases and J lost 4, with 21 bases in between. The CDR3 loop is CASSQTNGGGSWYEQYF. The CDR3 bases are TGTGCCAGCAGCCAAACAAACGGGGGCGGGAGCTGGTACGAGCAGTACTTC.

The V gene is TRBV19, the J gene TRBJ1-4; 9 bases are a match to TRBD1. In germline, CDR1 is LNHDA, CDR2 SQIVND (reference sequence). The CDR3 extends over 17 amino acids. V lost 4 bases and J lost 4; bases outside the gene matches: 10. The CDR3 sequence is CASSKITGGGGNEKLFF. CDR3 DNA sequence: TGTGCCAGTAGTAAAATAACAGGGGGCGGGGGTAATGAAAAACTGTTTTTT.

This clone was found a few times. This sequence joins TRBV4-2 and TRBJ2-3, with 8 bases fitting TRBD2. The trim removed 0 bases at V and 5 bases at J, leaving 10 bases unmatched. Per germline, CDR1 LGHNA and CDR2 YNFKEQ. The CDR3 totals 17 residues. CDR3 nucleotide sequence: TGTGCCAGCAGCCAAGAAGGTGGCCGGGAGGGCGGAGATACGCAGTATTTT. Encoded protein: CASSQEGGREGGDTQYF.

The chain couples TRBV4-1 to TRBJ1-3; D unclear. CDR3 length: 14 amino acids. CDR1 is MGHRA and CDR2 is YSYEKL in the germline V gene. V lost 0 bases and J 8 bases, leaving 11 bases between the germline ends. Here the CDR3 DNA reads TGCGCCAGCAGCCAAGATGGCAGGCAGGACACCATATATTTT. Encoded protein: CASSQDGRQDTIYF.

The chain links TRBV7-6 to TRBJ1-5, with TRBD1 as a possible D gene (5 bases). Germline V CDR1 and CDR2: SGHVS, FNYEAQ. The V gene lost 1 base and the J gene lost 6 bases, with 10 bases spanning the gap. This CDR3 spans 14 amino acids. The CDR3 here is CASSLEQGGQPQHF. The CDR3 DNA sequence: TGTGCCAGCAGCTTAGAGCAGGGCGGTCAGCCCCAGCATTTT.

This clone was recorded only once. The chain couples TRBV18 to TRBJ1-1, with D possibly matching TRBD1 (5 bases). The CDR3 is made up of 13 amino acids. CDR1 KGHSH and CDR2 LQKENI come from the germline V gene. Trimming stripped 4 bases from V and 1 base from J, with 7 bases between. The DNA for the CDR3 is TGTGCCAGCTCACGTGGACAGAACACTGAAGCTTTCTTT. This encodes CASSRGQNTEAFF.

This clone has a handful of counts. The rearrangement joins TRBV4-1 to TRBJ1-1; unclear D gene. This CDR3 contains 15 residues. Trimming removed 2 bases at V and 0 bases at J, with 10 bases between. CDR1 and CDR2 from the germline V gene are MGHRA and YSYEKL. CDR3 in DNA: TGCGCCAGCAGCCAATACCACTACATGAACACTGAAGCTTTCTTT. Protein sequence: CASSQYHYMNTEAFF.

The J gene is TRBJ2-2, the V gene TRBV5-1, with 10 bases fitting TRBD2. This CDR3 region has 16 residues. Germline CDR1 is SGHRS and CDR2 is YFSETQ. Trimming removed 0 bases from V and 8 bases from J; junction bases left unmatched: 7. The chain's CDR3 is CASSLGPTSGKGELFF. CDR3 nucleotides: TGCGCCAGCAGCTTGGGGCCTACTAGCGGGAAGGGGGAGCTGTTTTTT.

V usage is TRBV6-5 and J usage is TRBJ2-1; 7 bases fit TRBD2. The V gene's germline CDR1 is MNHEY and CDR2 SVGAGI. V trimming: 5 bases; J trimming: 5 bases; junction bases outside the gene matches: 3. This CDR3 is built from 13 residues. The DNA of the CDR3 is TGTGCCAGCAGTCCCGGGACTAACAATGAGCAGTTCTTC. Translation gives CASSPGTNNEQFF.

This clone was counted a single time. CDR3 DNA: TGCGCCAGCAGCCAAGATCGAGGTAGTCACAATGAGCAGTTCTTC. Amino acids: CASSQDRGSHNEQFF. The J gene is TRBJ2-1, the V gene TRBV4-1; D ambiguous. Trimming pared 0 bases from V and 5 bases from J, leaving 11 bases between. The CDR3 sequence is 15 residues long. Germline V gene sequence: CDR1 MGHRA, CDR2 YSYEKL.

The J gene is TRBJ2-5, the V gene TRBV6-5, with D possibly being TRBD2 (6 bases). The CDR3 extends over 15 amino acids. Trimming stripped 2 bases from V and 7 bases from J, with 17 bases between. The germline gives CDR1 MNHEY, CDR2 SVGAGI. The CDR3 spells CASSYAAGSSWTQYF. CDR3 DNA: TGTGCCAGCAGTTACGCAGCGGGCAGTTCATGGACCCAGTACTTC.

This sequence joins TRBV13 and TRBJ2-7; 12 nucleotides align to TRBD1. Germline V lookup: CDR1 PRHDT, CDR2 FYEKMQ (reference sequence). The ends lost 5 bases at V and 5 bases at J; junction bases unmatched: 13. This CDR3 has 17 amino acids. The CDR3 spells CASSPKLGQGAVDEQYF. The CDR3, as DNA: TGTGCCAGCAGCCCCAAGTTGGGACAGGGGGCGGTCGACGAGCAGTACTTC.

The chain links TRBV6-1 to TRBJ1-5; 7 nucleotides match TRBD1. Germline V gene sequence: CDR1 MNHNS, CDR2 SASEGT. The CDR3 extends over 15 amino acids. The junction had 6 bases not matched to a gene; V was cut back by 5 bases and J by 2 bases. The CDR3 DNA follows: TGTGCCAGCAGTCCTACAGGGGTTGGCAATCAGCCCCAGCATTTT. Its translation is CASSPTGVGNQPQHF.

The sample holds one count of this clone. The chain uses TRBV9 and TRBJ2-2; the match to TRBD2 covers 10 bases. Germline loops: CDR1 SGDLS, CDR2 YYNGEE. The CDR3 sequence is 20 residues long. The trim removed 1 base at V and 2 bases at J, leaving 14 bases unmatched. Written as DNA, the CDR3 is TGTGCCAGCAGCGTATGGTCAGGGCTAGCGGGAGATACCAACACCGGGGAGCTGTTTTTT. Translated, it gives CASSVWSGLAGDTNTGELFF.

With regard to this clone: A read error may account for a junction end that differs from germline. Written as DNA, the CDR3 is TGTGCCAGAAGCTTGTGGAGCTCTGGAAACACCATATATTTT. Protein product: CARSLWSSGNTIYF. The chain has TRBV5-4 and TRBJ1-3; unclear D gene. Germline V CDR1 and CDR2: SGHNT, YYREEE (reference sequence). The CDR3 runs 14 residues.

This clone has only a few counts. V and J are TRBV4-2 and TRBJ1-1; D gene unclear. The CDR3 consists of 16 residues. Trimming shortened V by 1 base and J by 1 base, and 13 bases separated the two germline ends. The germline CDR1 and CDR2 sequences are LGHNA and YNFKEQ. The CDR3 coding sequence is TGTGCCAGCAGCCAAGTGGCCGCACGGGGGAACACTGAAGCTTTCTTT. Protein sequence: CASSQVAARGNTEAFF.